This entry features one T cell receptor (beta chain) sequence. The antigen is undetermined. Repertoires were generated with immunoSEQ multiplex PCR, while TCRdb's copy carries only in-frame clones and drops some. The repertoire holds 72,000 or so clones, with approximately 85% as singletons. V gave up 3 bases and J gave up 2 bases, with 18 bases separating them. Germline CDR1 is MNHNS and CDR2 is SASEGT. CDR3 length equals 17 residues. This entry belongs to a study of T cells in localized non-small cell lung cancer. The study, taken as a whole, reports: Uninvolved adjacent lung showed higher T cell clonality than tumor. Among blood samples, higher T cell density accompanied longer overall survival. Adjacent lung held a median roughly 60 of the top 100 tumor clones.

The clonotype was recovered from a female donor over 55 with stage I lung adenocarcinoma. The material sequenced was peripheral blood, taken before any cancer treatment. V usage is TRBV6-1 and J usage is TRBJ2-3; D might be TRBD1 or TRBD2, each matching 6 bases. DNA for the CDR3: TGTGCCAGCAGTGACAGTAGCTTTGGGGGGCCCACAGATACGCAGTATTTT. Protein product: CASSDSSFGGPTDTQYF.